This is a list of T cell receptor beta chains from one sample in a study of cytomegalovirus exposure and HLA in healthy donors. Generated by immunoSEQ multiplex PCR, the TCRdb table keeps only in-frame clones and is missing some. The sample has 75,000 to 100,000 clones, just over 70% seen once. The sample consisted of PBMCs. The receptors here all came from a man in his sixties in good health and CMV-seronegative. Both conserved end residues are part of each CDR3. D genes are given only for firm matches. The size of a clone is reported for some rows only, either as once, few or many, or as a class for expanded clones.

CDR3 protein,CDR3 DNA,V gene,clone size,D gene,J gene
CASSLGQDYGYTF,TGCGCCAGCAGCTTGGGACAGGACTATGGCTACACCTTC,TRBV5-1,few,-,TRBJ1-2
CASSLGQGSRKQYF,TGTGCCAGCAGTTTAGGGCAGGGGTCTCGGAAGCAGTACTTC,TRBV27,-,-,TRBJ2-7
CAWRSQGIYTEAFF,TGTGCCTGGAGATCACAGGGAATTTACACTGAAGCTTTCTTT,TRBV30,-,-,TRBJ1-1
CASSPGGAAGYTF,TGTGCCAGCTCACCGGGGGGGGCCGCTGGCTACACCTTC,TRBV18,-,-,TRBJ1-2
CASSKYSGTDTQYF,TGTGCCAGCAGCAAGTATAGTGGCACAGATACGCAGTATTTT,TRBV7-9,few,-,TRBJ2-3
CASSAQGNEQYF,TGTGCCAGCAGCGCACAGGGTAACGAGCAGTACTTC,TRBV9,few,-,TRBJ2-7
CASSQTLNEKLFF,TGTGCCAGCAGCCAGACACTGAATGAAAAACTGTTTTTT,TRBV5-4,-,-,TRBJ1-4
CASSQETSGRFVEQFF,TGTGCCAGCAGCCAAGAGACTAGCGGGAGGTTCGTTGAGCAGTTCTTC,TRBV4-2,-,TRBD2,TRBJ2-1
CASSLGPGNNSPLHF,TGTGCCAGCAGCTTGGGGCCAGGGAATAATTCACCCCTCCACTTT,TRBV7-2,-,-,TRBJ1-6
CASSLDTGIGQPQHF,TGCGCCAGCAGCCTAGACACAGGAATAGGTCAGCCCCAGCATTTT,TRBV5-1,-,-,TRBJ1-5
CASSLALMGSQYF,TGTGCCAGCAGCTTAGCGCTGATGGGGAGCCAGTACTTC,TRBV7-6,-,-,TRBJ2-5
CASRRTASSTDTQYF,TGTGCCAGCAGACGGACAGCCTCTAGCACAGATACGCAGTATTTT,TRBV6-5,-,-,TRBJ2-3
CASSGNGAYGYTF,TGTGCCAGCAGTGGCAACGGAGCCTATGGCTACACCTTC,TRBV2,-,-,TRBJ1-2
CASSVLNRLAGALAKNIQYF,TGTGCCAGCAGTGTTTTAAACCGGCTAGCGGGTGCTCTAGCCAAAAACATTCAGTACTTC,TRBV6-1,few,TRBD2,TRBJ2-4
CASSLGQGAQYEQYF,TGCGCCAGCAGCCTAGGACAGGGGGCCCAGTACGAGCAGTACTTC,TRBV5-1,-,TRBD1,TRBJ2-7
CASSPARTGAGANVLTF,TGTGCCAGCAGCCCCGCTCGGACAGGAGCCGGGGCCAACGTCCTGACTTTC,TRBV7-2,-,TRBD1,TRBJ2-6
CASSLGAGASNTEAFF,TGTGCCAGCAGCTTAGGGGCAGGGGCCTCAAACACTGAAGCTTTCTTT,TRBV7-9,-,-,TRBJ1-1